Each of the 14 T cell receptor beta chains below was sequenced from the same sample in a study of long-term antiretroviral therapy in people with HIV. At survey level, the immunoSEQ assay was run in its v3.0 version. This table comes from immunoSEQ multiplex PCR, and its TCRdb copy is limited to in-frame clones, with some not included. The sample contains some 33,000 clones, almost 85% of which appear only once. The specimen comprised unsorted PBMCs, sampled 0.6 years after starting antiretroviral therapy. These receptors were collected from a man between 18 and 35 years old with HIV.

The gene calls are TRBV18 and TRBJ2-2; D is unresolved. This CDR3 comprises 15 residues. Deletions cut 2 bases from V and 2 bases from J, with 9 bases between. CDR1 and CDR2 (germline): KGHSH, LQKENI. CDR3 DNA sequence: TGTGCCAGCTCACCAGTCACGGGCAACACCGGGGAGCTGTTTTTT. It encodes CASSPVTGNTGELFF.

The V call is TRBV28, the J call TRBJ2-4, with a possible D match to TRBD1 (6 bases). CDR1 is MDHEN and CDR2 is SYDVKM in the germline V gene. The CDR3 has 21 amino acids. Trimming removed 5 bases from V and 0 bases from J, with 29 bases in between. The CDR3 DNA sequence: TGTGCCAGCAGTCTGGCCAAGAGGAGCCGCTCAGGGGCCCTAGCCAAAAACATTCAGTACTTC. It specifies CASSLAKRSRSGALAKNIQYF. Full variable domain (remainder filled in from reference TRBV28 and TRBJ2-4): DVKVTQSSRYLVKRTGEKVFLECVQDMDHENMFWYRQDPGLGLRLIYFSYDVKMKEKGDIPEGYSVSREKKERFSLILESASTNQTSMYLCASSLAKRSRSGALAKNIQYFGAGTRLSVL.

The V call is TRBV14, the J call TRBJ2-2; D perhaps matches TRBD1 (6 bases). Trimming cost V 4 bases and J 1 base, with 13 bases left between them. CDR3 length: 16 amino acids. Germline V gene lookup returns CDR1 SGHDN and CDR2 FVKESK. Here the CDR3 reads CASSRRSGENTGELFF. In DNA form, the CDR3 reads TGTGCCAGCAGCCGAAGGTCAGGGGAGAACACCGGGGAGCTGTTTTTT. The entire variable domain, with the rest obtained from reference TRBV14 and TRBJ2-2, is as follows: EAGVTQFPSHSVIEKGQTVTLRCDPISGHDNLYWYRRVMGKEIKFLLHFVKESKQDESGMPNNRFLAERTGGTYSTLKVQPAELEDSGVYFCASSRRSGENTGELFFGEGSRLTVL.

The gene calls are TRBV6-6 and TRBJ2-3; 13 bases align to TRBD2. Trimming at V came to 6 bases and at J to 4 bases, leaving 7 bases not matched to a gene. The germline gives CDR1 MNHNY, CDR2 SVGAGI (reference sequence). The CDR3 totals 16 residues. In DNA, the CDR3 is TGTGCCAGCAGCCAAAGACTAGCGGGGGGTCCAGATACGCAGTATTTT. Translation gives CASSQRLAGGPDTQYF.

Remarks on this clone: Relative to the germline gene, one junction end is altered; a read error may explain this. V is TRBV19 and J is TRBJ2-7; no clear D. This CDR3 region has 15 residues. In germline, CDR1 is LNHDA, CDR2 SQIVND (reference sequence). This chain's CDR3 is CASSIDLGGYYEQCF. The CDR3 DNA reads TGTGCCAGTAGTATAGATCTGGGCGGATACTACGAGCAGTGCTTC.

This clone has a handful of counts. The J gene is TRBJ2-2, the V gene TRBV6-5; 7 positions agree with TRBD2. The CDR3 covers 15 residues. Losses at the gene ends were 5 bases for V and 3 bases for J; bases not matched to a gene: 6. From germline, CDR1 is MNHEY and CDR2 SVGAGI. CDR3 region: CASSPRLAHTGELFF. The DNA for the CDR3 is TGTGCCAGCAGTCCTAGACTAGCCCACACCGGGGAGCTGTTTTTT.

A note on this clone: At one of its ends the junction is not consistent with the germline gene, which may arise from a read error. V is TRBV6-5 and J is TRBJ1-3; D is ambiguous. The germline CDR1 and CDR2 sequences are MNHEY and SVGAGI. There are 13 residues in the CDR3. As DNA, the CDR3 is TGTGCCAGCAGTGACTCGGCAAGAAACACCATATATTTT. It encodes CASSDSARNTIYF.

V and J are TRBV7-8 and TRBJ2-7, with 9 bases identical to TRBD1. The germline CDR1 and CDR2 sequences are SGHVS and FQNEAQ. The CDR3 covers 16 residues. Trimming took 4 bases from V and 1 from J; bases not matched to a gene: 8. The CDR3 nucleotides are TGTGCCAGCAGCTACCGGGCGGGACAGGGATCCTACGAGCAGTACTTC. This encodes CASSYRAGQGSYEQYF.

CDR3 bases: TGTGCCAGCACCTACAGGGGCTCCTACGAGCAGTACTTC. Translating it yields CASTYRGSYEQYF. The V gene is TRBV28, the J gene TRBJ2-7; 7 bases are a match to TRBD1. This CDR3 is 13 amino acids long. Germline loops: CDR1 MDHEN, CDR2 SYDVKM. The trim removed 7 bases at V and 0 bases at J, leaving 3 bases unmatched.

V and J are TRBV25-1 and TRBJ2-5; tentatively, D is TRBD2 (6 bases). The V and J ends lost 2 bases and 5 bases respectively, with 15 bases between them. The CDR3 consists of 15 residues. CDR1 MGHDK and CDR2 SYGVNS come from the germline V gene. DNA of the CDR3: TGTGCCAGCAGTGAAAATATGGGGGGTTCGGAGACCCAGTACTTC. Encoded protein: CASSENMGGSETQYF.

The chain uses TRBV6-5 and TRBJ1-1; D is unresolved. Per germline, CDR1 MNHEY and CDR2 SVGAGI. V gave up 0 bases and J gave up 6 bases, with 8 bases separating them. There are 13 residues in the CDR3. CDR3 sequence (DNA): TGTGCCAGCAGTTACTCTGGGGTTGCTGAAGCTTTCTTT. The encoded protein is CASSYSGVAEAFF.

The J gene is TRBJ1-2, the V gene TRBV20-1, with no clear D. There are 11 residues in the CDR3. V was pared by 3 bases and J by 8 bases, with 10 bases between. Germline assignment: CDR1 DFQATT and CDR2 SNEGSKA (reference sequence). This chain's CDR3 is CSASKRPGYTF. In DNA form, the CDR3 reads TGCAGTGCTAGCAAGCGCCCCGGCTACACCTTC.

The CDR3 reads CASSPMGQGEAFF. CDR3 sequence (DNA): TGTGCCAGCTCACCAATGGGACAGGGTGAAGCTTTCTTT. The chain recombines TRBV18 with TRBJ1-1; 9 nucleotides align to TRBD1. J lost 7 bases, V lost 2 bases, and 2 bases had no gene match. The germline gives CDR1 KGHSH, CDR2 LQKENI. The CDR3 runs 13 residues.

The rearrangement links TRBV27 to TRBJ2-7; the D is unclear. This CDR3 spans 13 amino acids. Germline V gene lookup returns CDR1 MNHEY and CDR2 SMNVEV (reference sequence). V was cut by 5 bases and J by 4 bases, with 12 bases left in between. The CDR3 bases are TGTGCCAGCAGTCTAACGCCGAGTTACGAGCAGTACTTC. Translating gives CASSLTPSYEQYF.